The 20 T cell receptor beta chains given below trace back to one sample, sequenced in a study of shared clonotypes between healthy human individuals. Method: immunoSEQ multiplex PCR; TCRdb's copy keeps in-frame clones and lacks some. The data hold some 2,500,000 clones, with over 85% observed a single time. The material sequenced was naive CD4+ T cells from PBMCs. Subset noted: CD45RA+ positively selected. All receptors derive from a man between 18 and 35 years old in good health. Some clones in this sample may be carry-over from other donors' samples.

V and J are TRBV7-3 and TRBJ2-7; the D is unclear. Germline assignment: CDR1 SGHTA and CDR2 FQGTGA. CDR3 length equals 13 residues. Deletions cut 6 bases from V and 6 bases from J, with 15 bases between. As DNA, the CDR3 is TGTGCCAGCAGTTCGGACCCGCGGTCCGAGCAGTACTTC. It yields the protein CASSSDPRSEQYF. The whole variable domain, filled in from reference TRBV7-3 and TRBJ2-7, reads GAGVSQTPSNKVTEKGKYVELRCDPISGHTALYWYRQSLGQGPEFLIYFQGTGAADDSGLPNDRFFAVRPEGSVSTLKIQRTERGDSAVYLCASSSDPRSEQYFGPGTRLTVT.

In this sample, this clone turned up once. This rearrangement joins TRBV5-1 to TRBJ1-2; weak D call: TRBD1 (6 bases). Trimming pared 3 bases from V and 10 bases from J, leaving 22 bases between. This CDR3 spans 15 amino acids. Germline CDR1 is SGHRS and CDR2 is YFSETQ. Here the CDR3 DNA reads TGCGCCAGCAGCTCTGGACAGACGCTTTTTCTCGACTACACCTTC. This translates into CASSSGQTLFLDYTF.

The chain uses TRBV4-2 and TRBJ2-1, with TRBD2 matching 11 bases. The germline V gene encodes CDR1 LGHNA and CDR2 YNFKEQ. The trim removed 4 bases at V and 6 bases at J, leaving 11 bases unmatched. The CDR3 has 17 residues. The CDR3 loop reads CASSLGTSGRIRNEQFF. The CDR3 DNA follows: TGTGCCAGCAGCCTCGGGACTAGCGGTAGGATCCGCAATGAGCAGTTCTTC.

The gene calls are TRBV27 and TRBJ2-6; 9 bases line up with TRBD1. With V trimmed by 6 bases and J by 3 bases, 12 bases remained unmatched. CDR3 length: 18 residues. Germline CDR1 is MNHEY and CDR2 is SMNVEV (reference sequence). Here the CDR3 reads CASSDHRGRPYGANVLTF. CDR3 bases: TGTGCCAGCAGCGACCACAGGGGGCGCCCTTATGGGGCCAACGTCCTGACTTTC.

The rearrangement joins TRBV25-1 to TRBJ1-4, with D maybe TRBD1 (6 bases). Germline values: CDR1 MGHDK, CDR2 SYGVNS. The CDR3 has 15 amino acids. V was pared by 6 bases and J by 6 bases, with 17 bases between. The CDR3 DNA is TGTGCCAGCAGAACTGGACAGTACACAGATGAAAAACTGTTTTTT. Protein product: CASRTGQYTDEKLFF.

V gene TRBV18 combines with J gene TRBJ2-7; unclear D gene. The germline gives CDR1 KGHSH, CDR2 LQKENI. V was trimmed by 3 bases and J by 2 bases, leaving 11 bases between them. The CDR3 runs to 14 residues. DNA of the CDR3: TGTGCCAGCTCACCTAATAGGGTCACCTACGAGCAGTACTTC. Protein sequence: CASSPNRVTYEQYF.

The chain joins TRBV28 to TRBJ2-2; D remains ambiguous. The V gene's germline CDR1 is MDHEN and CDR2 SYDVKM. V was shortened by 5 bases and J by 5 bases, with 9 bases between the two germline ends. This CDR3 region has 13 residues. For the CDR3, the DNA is TGTGCCAGCAGTATGACGATTACCGGGGAGCTGTTTTTT. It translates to CASSMTITGELFF.

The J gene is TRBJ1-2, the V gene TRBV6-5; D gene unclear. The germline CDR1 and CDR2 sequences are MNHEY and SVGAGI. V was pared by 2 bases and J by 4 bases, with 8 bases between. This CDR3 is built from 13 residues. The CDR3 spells CASSYGQFYGYTF. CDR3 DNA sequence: TGTGCCAGCAGTTACGGTCAGTTCTATGGCTACACCTTC.

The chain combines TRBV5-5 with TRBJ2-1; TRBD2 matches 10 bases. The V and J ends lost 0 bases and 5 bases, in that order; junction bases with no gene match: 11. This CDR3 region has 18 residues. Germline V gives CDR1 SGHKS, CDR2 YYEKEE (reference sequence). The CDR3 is CASSLDTRGLAQNNEQFF. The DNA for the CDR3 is TGTGCCAGCAGCTTGGATACACGGGGACTAGCGCAAAACAATGAGCAGTTCTTC.

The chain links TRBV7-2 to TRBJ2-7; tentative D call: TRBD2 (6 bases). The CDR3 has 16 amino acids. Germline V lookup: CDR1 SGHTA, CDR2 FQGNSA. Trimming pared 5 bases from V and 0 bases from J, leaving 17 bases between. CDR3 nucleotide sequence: TGTGCCAGCAGCCGCGGGACGTCCAGGAGCTCCTACGAGCAGTACTTC. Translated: CASSRGTSRSSYEQYF.

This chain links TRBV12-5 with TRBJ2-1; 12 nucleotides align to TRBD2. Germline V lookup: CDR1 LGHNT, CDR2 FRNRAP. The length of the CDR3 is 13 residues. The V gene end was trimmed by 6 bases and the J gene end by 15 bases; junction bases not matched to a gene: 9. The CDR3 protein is CASGLLAGGPSFF. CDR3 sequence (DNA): TGTGCTAGTGGACTTCTAGCGGGAGGGCCCTCGTTCTTC. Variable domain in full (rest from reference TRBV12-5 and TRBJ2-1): DARVTQTPRHKVTEMGQEVTMRCQPILGHNTVFWYRQTMMQGLELLAYFRNRAPLDDSGMPKDRFSAEMPDATLATLKIQPSEPRDSAVYFCASGLLAGGPSFFGPGTRLTVL.

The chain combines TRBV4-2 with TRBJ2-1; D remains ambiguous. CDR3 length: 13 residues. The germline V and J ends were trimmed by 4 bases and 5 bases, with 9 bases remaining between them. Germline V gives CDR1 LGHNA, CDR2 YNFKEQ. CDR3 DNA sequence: TGTGCCAGCAGCCTATCCGATGACAATGAGCAGTTCTTC. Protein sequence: CASSLSDDNEQFF.

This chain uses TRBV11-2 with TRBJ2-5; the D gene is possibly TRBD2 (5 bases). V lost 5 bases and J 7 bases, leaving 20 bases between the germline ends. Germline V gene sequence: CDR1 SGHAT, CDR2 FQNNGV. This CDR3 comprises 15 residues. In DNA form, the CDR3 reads TGTGCCAGCAGCCTATTCCTTCCGCCGGCGGGGACCCAGTACTTC. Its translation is CASSLFLPPAGTQYF.

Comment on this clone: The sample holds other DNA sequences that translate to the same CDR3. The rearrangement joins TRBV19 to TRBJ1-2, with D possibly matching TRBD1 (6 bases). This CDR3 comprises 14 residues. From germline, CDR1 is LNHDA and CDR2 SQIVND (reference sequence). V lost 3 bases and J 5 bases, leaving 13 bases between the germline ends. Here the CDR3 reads CASSISQGRYGYTF. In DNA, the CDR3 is TGTGCCAGTAGTATTTCGCAGGGGCGGTATGGCTACACCTTC.

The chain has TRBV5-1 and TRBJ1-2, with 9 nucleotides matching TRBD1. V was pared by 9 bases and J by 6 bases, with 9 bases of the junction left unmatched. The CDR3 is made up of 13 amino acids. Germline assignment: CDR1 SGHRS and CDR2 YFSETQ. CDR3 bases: TGCGCCACTAAGGGGGGACAGGGTAATGGCTACACCTTC. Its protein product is CATKGGQGNGYTF.

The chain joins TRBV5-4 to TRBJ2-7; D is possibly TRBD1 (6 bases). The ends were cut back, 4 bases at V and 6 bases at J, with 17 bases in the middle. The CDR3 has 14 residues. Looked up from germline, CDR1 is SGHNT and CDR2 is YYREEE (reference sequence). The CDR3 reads CASSRRTGFTEQYF. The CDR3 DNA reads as TGTGCCAGCAGCCGAAGAACAGGGTTCACCGAGCAGTACTTC. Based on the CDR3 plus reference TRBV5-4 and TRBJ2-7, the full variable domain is ETGVTQSPTHLIKTRGQQVTLRCSSQSGHNTVSWYQQALGQGPQFIFQYYREEENGRGNFPPRFSGLQFPNYSSELNVNALELDDSALYLCASSRRTGFTEQYFGPGTRLTVT.

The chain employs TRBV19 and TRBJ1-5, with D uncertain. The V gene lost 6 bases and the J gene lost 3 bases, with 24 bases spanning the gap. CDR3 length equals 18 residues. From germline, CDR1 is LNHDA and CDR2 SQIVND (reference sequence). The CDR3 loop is CASSPSSSSTRTNQPQHF. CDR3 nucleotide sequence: TGTGCCAGTAGCCCCTCTTCTTCGTCTACGCGGACCAATCAGCCCCAGCATTTT. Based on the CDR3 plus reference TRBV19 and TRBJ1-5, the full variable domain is DGGITQSPKYLFRKEGQNVTLSCEQNLNHDAMYWYRQDPGQGLRLIYYSQIVNDFQKGDIAEGYSVSREKKESFPLTVTSAQKNPTAFYLCASSPSSSSTRTNQPQHFGDGTRLSIL.

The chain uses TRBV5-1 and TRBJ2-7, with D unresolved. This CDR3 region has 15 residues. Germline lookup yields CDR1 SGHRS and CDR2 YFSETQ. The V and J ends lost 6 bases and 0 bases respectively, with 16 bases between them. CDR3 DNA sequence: TGCGCCAGCACCTACGTAGGGAAGAGCTCCTACGAGCAGTACTTC. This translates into CASTYVGKSSYEQYF.

CDR3 sequence: CAGFTREQYF. CDR3 coding DNA: TGTGCCGGGTTTACAAGGGAGCAGTACTTC. The chain joins TRBV6-5 to TRBJ2-7; D not resolved. Germline CDR1 reads MNHEY; CDR2 reads SVGAGI. The CDR3 sequence is 10 residues long. With 11 bases removed from V and 7 bases from J, the gap between germline ends came to 12 bases.

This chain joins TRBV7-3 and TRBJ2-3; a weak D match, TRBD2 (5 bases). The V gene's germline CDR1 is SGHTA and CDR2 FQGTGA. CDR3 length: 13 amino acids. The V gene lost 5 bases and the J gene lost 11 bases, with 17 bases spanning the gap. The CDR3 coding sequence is TGTGCCAGCAGCCCCCCACTAGGCGCTAGGCAGTATTTT. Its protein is CASSPPLGARQYF.